Below, one T cell receptor (beta chain) is given with its context. Its cognate antigen has yet to be identified. No clone much larger than this one lies a single base away; base qualities are absent. V is pared back by 5 bases and J by 0 bases, with 11 bases lying between the germline termini. The CDR3 runs 15 residues from the cysteine to the phenylalanine. The retained sequence is limited to the CDR3, 45 bases, with the frame set at the first base. CDR1 and CDR2, looked up from the germline V gene (reference sequence), are MNHEY and SMNVEV. RNA was extracted using the RNeasy kit, and about 0.45 to 1 ug of the RNA was reverse transcribed with random hexamers. The immunoSEQ multiplex PCR assay, covering 54 Vbeta and 13 Jbeta segments, was used to amplify TCR beta CDR3 regions. To correct PCR amplification bias, a synthetic template baseline was used for both primer optimization and computational correction. The paper's data handling went like this. Only productive sequences were kept, with reads annotated to V, D and J genes according to IMGT and analyzed in immunoSEQ Analyzer. To calculate clonality, Shannon entropy was normalized by log2 of the number of productive unique sequences and then subtracted from one. Public and private clones were assessed among the 100 most prevalent clones of each patient and control. Susac-specific clones were defined as absent from healthy and MS cohorts, over a thousand published viral clones and other ImmuneACCESS disease sequences. TCRdb passed the public sequencing reads through fastp at Q25 and MiXCR, retaining productive beta sequences. Under each unique CDR3 protein, matching rows form one entry showing the most common genes and DNA. What appears here as the V and J calls and clone size reflects TCRdb's work, not the paper's. The sample profile shows a few hundred thousand distinct CDR3 sequences; more than 80% of them were found once. In total, the top ten clones hold more than 0.09% of the sample.

This entry belongs to a study of CD8 T cells in Susac syndrome (dated by TCRdb to about 2019). In terms of the full investigation: Repertoire sequencing was used to test whether CD8+ T cell activation and differentiation in Susac syndrome was antigen driven. CD8+ T cell repertoire clonality was compared between 11 to 12 healthy donors, approximately 14 Susac syndrome patients and roughly 15 multiple sclerosis patients. Overall study outcomes, separate from this receptor: The number of individuals in the TCR sequencing and HLA analysis was acknowledged as relatively small.

High-throughput TCR beta sequencing profiled peripheral blood CD8+ and CD4+ T cells from healthy donors, Susac syndrome patients and multiple sclerosis patients. Treatment-naive patients with stable or active relapsing-remitting disease fulfilling revised McDonald criteria were used as multiple sclerosis controls. Bulk CD8+ and CD4+ T cells were purified magnetically by negative isolation, whereas CD8+ TEMRA cells were enriched by FACS. Blood was drawn into EDTA tubes, processed within 24 hours, and PBMCs were isolated by density gradient centrifugation. PBMCs intended for TCR sequencing were cryopreserved in liquid nitrogen and were subsequently thawed in a 37 degrees C water bath. The sorted or isolated CD4+, CD8+ and CD8+ TEMRA cells reached a purity of at least 90%.

The clonotype originates from a human donor with multiple sclerosis. This chain joins TRBV27 to TRBJ1-3; the D gene is perhaps TRBD1, from 5 matching bases. Material for sequencing was CD8+ T cells from PBMCs. The CDR3 protein: CASSPLTDSGNTIYF. The nucleotide sequence is TGTGCCAGCAGTCCCCTGACAGACTCTGGAAACACCATATATTTT.